This T cell receptor beta chain was identified during a study of T cell responses to AZD1222 COVID-19 vaccine. Clones were sequenced by immunoSEQ multiplex PCR, and TCRdb holds only the in-frame ones, with some missing. The profile shows under 200,000 clones, 94% of them singletons. This CDR3 spans 14 amino acids. V was shortened by 0 bases and J by 8 bases, with 11 bases between the two germline ends. Germline V gene data show CDR1 as MNHEY and CDR2 as SVGAGI. Sample: peripheral blood, taken on day 0 of AZD1222 vaccination. The chain carries TRBV6-5 and TRBJ2-1; D perhaps matches TRBD2 (6 bases). The TCR sequence derives from an adult in good health. CDR3 residues: CASSYSRRVDEQFF. The CDR3 nucleotides are TGTGCCAGCAGTTACTCGAGGAGGGTAGATGAGCAGTTCTTC.